This entry lists 21 T cell receptor beta chains sequenced from one sample in a study of cytomegalovirus exposure and HLA in healthy donors. TCRdb's table, derived via immunoSEQ multiplex PCR, lists solely in-frame clones and lacks some. The table records 57,000 or so clones, approximately 96% of them present only once. The sequenced sample consisted of PBMCs. The receptors derive from a man in his late teens or twenties in good health and CMV-seronegative.

A single count supports this clone. The chain has TRBV10-3 and TRBJ2-3, with D perhaps matching TRBD2 (5 bases). Trimming left V 4 bases short and J 0 bases short, with 17 bases between. The CDR3 covers 17 residues. Germline CDR1 reads ENHRY; CDR2 reads SYGVKD. CDR3 sequence reads: CAISGPPGAASTDTQYF. DNA for the CDR3: TGTGCCATCAGTGGCCCCCCAGGAGCGGCTAGCACAGATACGCAGTATTTT.

This sequence joins TRBV28 and TRBJ2-3; 8 bases are a match to TRBD2. The junction had 1 base not matched to a gene; V was cut back by 2 bases and J by 0 bases. Germline assignment: CDR1 MDHEN and CDR2 SYDVKM. The CDR3 loop spans 15 amino acids. The CDR3 here is CASSLGGRSTDTQYF. The CDR3 DNA reads TGTGCCAGCAGTTTAGGCGGGAGGAGCACAGATACGCAGTATTTT.

This clone was observed once. J is TRBJ1-1 and V is TRBV9; D is ambiguous. Between the trimmed V and J ends, which lost 4 bases and 6 bases, there was a span of 16 bases. The CDR3 has 14 residues. Germline CDR1 reads SGDLS; CDR2 reads YYNGEE. The DNA for the CDR3 is TGTGCCAGCAGCCCCAGTTTGCCAGGCTCTGAAGCTTTCTTT. Amino acids: CASSPSLPGSEAFF.

The chain carries TRBV13 and TRBJ1-1, with a weak D call TRBD1 (6 bases). The V gene lost 6 bases and the J gene lost 0 bases, with 11 bases spanning the gap. The CDR3 sequence is 14 residues long. Germline CDR1 is PRHDT and CDR2 is FYEKMQ (reference sequence). As DNA, the CDR3 is TGTGCCAGCAGGAAACAGGGTGTGAACACTGAAGCTTTCTTT. This codes for CASRKQGVNTEAFF.

The V gene is TRBV9, the J gene TRBJ2-5; 7 bases match TRBD1. V was pared by 4 bases and J by 3 bases, with 6 bases of the junction left unmatched. The germline V gene has CDR1 SGDLS and CDR2 YYNGEE. The CDR3 totals 14 residues. CDR3 in amino acids: CASSLWTGEETQYF. The CDR3 DNA is TGTGCCAGCAGCCTATGGACAGGTGAAGAGACCCAGTACTTC.

This chain connects TRBV7-2 to TRBJ1-1, with 7 bases that match TRBD1. CDR1 is SGHTA and CDR2 is FQGNSA in the germline V gene. This CDR3 has 16 amino acids. V shed 3 bases and J 4 bases; nucleotides not matched to a gene: 11. The CDR3 here is CASSFYLTGLSTEAFF. For the CDR3, the DNA is TGTGCCAGCAGCTTTTATTTGACAGGGTTATCCACTGAAGCTTTCTTT.

Only one count was recorded for this clone. The J gene is TRBJ2-7, the V gene TRBV28, with 7 bases aligning to TRBD2. Germline V gene lookup returns CDR1 MDHEN and CDR2 SYDVKM. The CDR3 contains 15 residues. V gave up 1 base and J gave up 3 bases; unmatched junction bases: 6. CDR3 sequence (DNA): TGTGCCAGCAGTTTATATGGACTAGGTGGCTACGAGCAGTACTTC. Protein product: CASSLYGLGGYEQYF.

On this clone: A read error may produce the germline difference seen at one junction end. V usage is TRBV14 and J usage is TRBJ2-5; 8 positions match TRBD2. Germline loops: CDR1 SGHDN, CDR2 FVKESK. The CDR3 runs to 13 residues. The CDR3 protein is CASRQAGVETQYF. The CDR3 nucleotides read TGTGCCAGCAGGCAAGCGGGGGTAGAGACCCAGTACTTC.

This chain uses TRBV6-1 with TRBJ2-1; D not certain. The CDR3 sequence is 15 residues long. Trimming left V 1 base short and J 0 bases short, with 7 bases between. In germline, CDR1 is MNHNS, CDR2 SASEGT. DNA of the CDR3: TGTGCCAGCAGTGAAGTTGCAGGCTCCTACAATGAGCAGTTCTTC. It is translated as CASSEVAGSYNEQFF.

The rearrangement links TRBV5-1 to TRBJ1-4, with TRBD1 matching 7 bases. This CDR3 is 15 amino acids long. CDR1 SGHRS and CDR2 YFSETQ come from the germline V gene. Germline trimming cut 2 bases from V and 4 bases from J; bases unmatched to any gene: 5. In DNA, the CDR3 is TGCGCCAGCAGCTTTACAGGGGCCCTTAATGAAAAACTGTTTTTT. Its protein product is CASSFTGALNEKLFF.

V and J are TRBV27 and TRBJ2-1; 15 bases are shared with TRBD2. Germline loops: CDR1 MNHEY, CDR2 SMNVEV (reference sequence). J was trimmed by 7 bases and V by 2 bases; bases with no gene match: 0. The CDR3 extends over 15 amino acids. The CDR3 loop reads CASSLGLAGGNEQFF. DNA for the CDR3: TGTGCCAGCAGTTTAGGACTAGCGGGAGGGAATGAGCAGTTCTTC.

A word on this clone: The sample holds other DNA sequences that translate to the same CDR3. The chain couples TRBV2 to TRBJ2-7; 7 bases match TRBD1. CDR3 size: 13 residues. The V segment lost 9 bases and the J segment 6 bases; nucleotides outside the gene matches: 11. Germline CDR1 reads SNHLY; CDR2 reads FYNNEI. CDR3 loop: CASKEGQAGEQYF. As DNA, the CDR3 is TGTGCCAGTAAAGAAGGACAGGCAGGCGAGCAGTACTTC.

This chain links TRBV11-2 with TRBJ1-1, with 9 positions matching TRBD1. V shed 2 bases, J shed 4 bases, and the junction held 8 bases outside the gene matches. The CDR3 is 16 amino acids. CDR1 SGHAT and CDR2 FQNNGV come from the germline V gene. This CDR3 is CASSLLQGARSTEAFF. In nucleotides, the CDR3 is TGTGCCAGCAGCTTATTACAGGGGGCTCGGAGCACTGAAGCTTTCTTT.

This sequence joins TRBV27 and TRBJ2-1; TRBD2 might be the D (6 bases). CDR1 and CDR2 (germline): MNHEY, SMNVEV (reference sequence). The CDR3 is made up of 11 amino acids. Trimming shortened V by 6 bases and J by 7 bases, and 7 bases separated the two germline ends. The CDR3 DNA is TGTGCCAGCAGCCGGGGGAATGAGCAGTTCTTC. Protein product: CASSRGNEQFF.

The chain combines TRBV19 with TRBJ2-1; 8 bases line up with TRBD2. Looked up from germline, CDR1 is LNHDA and CDR2 is SQIVND (reference sequence). V dropped 7 bases and J dropped 4; count of bases not matched to a gene: 3. This CDR3 has 13 residues. CDR3 coding DNA: TGTGCCAGTAAAGCGGGAGCTTACAATGAGCAGTTCTTC. This translates into CASKAGAYNEQFF.

V usage is TRBV28 and J usage is TRBJ2-1, with 7 bases that match TRBD2. There are 16 residues in the CDR3. The germline V gene encodes CDR1 MDHEN and CDR2 SYDVKM. Unmatched junction bases numbered 9, after V lost 1 base and J lost 6 bases. CDR3 protein: CASSLSGRALVNEQFF. The CDR3 DNA sequence: TGTGCCAGCAGTTTATCAGGGAGGGCCCTTGTCAATGAGCAGTTCTTC.

CDR3 sequence: CASSPNRGTGELFF. CDR3 DNA sequence: TGTGCCAGCAGCCCGAACAGGGGCACCGGGGAGCTGTTTTTT. The rearrangement links TRBV5-4 to TRBJ2-2; 7 positions match TRBD1. The CDR3 consists of 14 residues. V gave up 4 bases and J gave up 4 bases; unmatched junction bases: 4. CDR1 SGHNT and CDR2 YYREEE come from the germline V gene (reference sequence).

The V gene is TRBV28, the J gene TRBJ1-2; D unresolved. CDR1 and CDR2 from the germline V gene are MDHEN and SYDVKM. This CDR3 spans 13 amino acids. Trimming shortened V by 6 bases and J by 0 bases, and 8 bases separated the two germline ends. In nucleotides, the CDR3 is TGTGCCAGCAGCCCCCAGGCTAACTATGGCTACACCTTC. Residues: CASSPQANYGYTF.

The CDR3 region has the DNA TGCGCCAGCAGGTCCGAACCGGGACTAGGGCCCTACGAGCAGTACTTC. It yields the protein CASRSEPGLGPYEQYF. This rearrangement joins TRBV10-2 to TRBJ2-7, with 8 bases identical to TRBD2. V gave up 6 bases and J gave up 2 bases; unmatched junction bases: 12. The CDR3 spans 16 residues. Germline assignment: CDR1 WSHSY and CDR2 SAAADI.

The chain is built from TRBV9 and TRBJ2-2; TRBD2 might be the D (5 bases). The V end was cut by 0 bases, the J end by 6 bases, with 24 bases between. The length of the CDR3 is 19 residues. Germline V gene lookup returns CDR1 SGDLS and CDR2 YYNGEE. CDR3 residues: CASSVAGSGSQAHPGELFF. The CDR3 bases are TGTGCCAGCAGCGTAGCGGGGTCCGGGTCGCAAGCACACCCCGGGGAGCTGTTTTTT.

V usage is TRBV6-1 and J usage is TRBJ1-1; D is possibly TRBD1 (6 bases). The germline V and J ends were trimmed by 6 bases and 5 bases, with 10 bases remaining between them. This CDR3 comprises 12 residues. CDR1 is MNHNS, CDR2 SASEGT, per germline. The CDR3 sequence: CASRGGGTEAFF. The CDR3 nucleotides read TGTGCCAGCAGGGGAGGGGGGACTGAAGCTTTCTTT.